This T cell receptor (beta chain) emerged from a study of T cell changes during pregnancy in multiple sclerosis. The protocol was immunoSEQ multiplex PCR, while the TCRdb copy is restricted to in-frame clones and leaves out a portion. The table shows tens of thousands of clones, with over 85% occurring only once. Sample: peripheral blood, taken in the second trimester of pregnancy. The sequence derives from a female donor in good health, enrolled as a control in a pregnancy study.

The CDR3 DNA follows: TGTGCCACCAGCAGCGGGGGGCGCACAGATACGCAGTATTTT. Protein: CATSSGGRTDTQYF. The chain combines TRBV15 with TRBJ2-3; possible D gene TRBD2, 7 bases. The V gene's germline CDR1 is LNHNV and CDR2 YYDKDF (reference sequence). V was clipped by 3 bases and J by 1 base, with 8 bases between them. The CDR3 extends over 14 amino acids. The variable domain in full, with the rest retrieved from reference TRBV15 and TRBJ2-3, is DAMVIQNPRYQVTQFGKPVTLSCSQTLNHNVMYWYQQKSSQAPKLLFHYYDKDFNNEADTPDNFQSRRPNTSFCFLDIRSPGLGDTAMYLCATSSGGRTDTQYFGPGTRLTVL.